Listed below are T cell receptor beta chains from one sample, sequenced in a study of PD-1 blockade in classical Hodgkin lymphoma. The data were produced by immunoSEQ multiplex PCR, yet TCRdb's version contains in-frame clones alone and is incomplete. The table lists tens of thousands of clones, 85% to 90% of them singletons. This material consisted of peripheral blood mononuclear cells (PBMCs), taken before the fourth cycle of nivolumab. The receptor set was obtained from a human donor with classical Hodgkin lymphoma. The CDR3 runs from the conserved cysteine through the conserved F or W. Each record gives: CDR3 DNA, CDR3 protein, D gene, J gene, clone size, V gene. The D gene is left open where the match is weak. Only part of the rows carry a size: once, few, many, or a class if the clone is expanded.

CDR3 DNA: TGTGCCTGGAGTGACCTTCGGGAAAAACTGTTTTTT
CDR3 protein: CAWSDLREKLFF
D gene: -
J gene: TRBJ1-4
clone size: -
V gene: TRBV30

CDR3 DNA: TGTGCCAGCAGCTTACGCGGGCGAGAAGCTTTCTTT
CDR3 protein: CASSLRGREAFF
D gene: -
J gene: TRBJ1-1
clone size: -
V gene: TRBV7-9

CDR3 DNA: TGTGCCAGCGCCGGGTGGCCCTCTAGCACAGATACGCAGTATTTT
CDR3 protein: CASAGWPSSTDTQYF
D gene: -
J gene: TRBJ2-3
clone size: -
V gene: TRBV27

CDR3 DNA: TGTGCCAGCAGCCCCAGTATCGGGGAGCAGTACTTC
CDR3 protein: CASSPSIGEQYF
D gene: -
J gene: TRBJ2-7
clone size: -
V gene: TRBV7-3

CDR3 DNA: TGCGCCACCCGGGCTTCAGGGGGCAACGAGCAGTACTTC
CDR3 protein: CATRASGGNEQYF
D gene: TRBD1
J gene: TRBJ2-7
clone size: -
V gene: TRBV10-2

CDR3 DNA: TGTGCCAGCAGCTTCCGCGGGCCCCTCAACAATGAGCAGTTCTTC
CDR3 protein: CASSFRGPLNNEQFF
D gene: -
J gene: TRBJ2-1
clone size: -
V gene: TRBV5-4

CDR3 DNA: TGTGCCAGCAGGGAGGGGGGAGGTTGGAACACTGAAGCTTTCTTT
CDR3 protein: CASREGGGWNTEAFF
D gene: -
J gene: TRBJ1-1
clone size: once
V gene: TRBV2

CDR3 DNA: TGTGCCAGCAGTAACCGGGACAGGGGCTCTGGCTACACCTTC
CDR3 protein: CASSNRDRGSGYTF
D gene: TRBD1
J gene: TRBJ1-2
clone size: -
V gene: TRBV25-1

CDR3 DNA: TGTGCCAGCAGAGCCGACCCGGGACCGTCAAACGAGCAGTACTTC
CDR3 protein: CASRADPGPSNEQYF
D gene: -
J gene: TRBJ2-7
clone size: -
V gene: TRBV6-5

CDR3 DNA: TGTGCCAGCAGCGCAGGACAGGGTGTTGGCGGGGAGCTGTTTTTT
CDR3 protein: CASSAGQGVGGELFF
D gene: TRBD1
J gene: TRBJ2-2
clone size: -
V gene: TRBV11-3

CDR3 DNA: TGCGCCAGCACCCTCCCGGGACTTGAGCACACCTTC
CDR3 protein: CASTLPGLEHTF
D gene: -
J gene: TRBJ1-2
clone size: -
V gene: TRBV5-1

CDR3 DNA: TGTGCCAGCATTGAAGGGAACACTGAAGCTTTCTTT
CDR3 protein: CASIEGNTEAFF
D gene: -
J gene: TRBJ1-1
clone size: -
V gene: TRBV2

CDR3 DNA: TGTGCCAGCAGCCCACAGGGGGCGGCGTACGAGCAGTACTTC
CDR3 protein: CASSPQGAAYEQYF
D gene: TRBD1
J gene: TRBJ2-7
clone size: -
V gene: TRBV4-2

CDR3 DNA: TGTGCCAGCAGGACCATCACCACTAGCGGACGCCTCCGCTACGAGCAGTACTTC
CDR3 protein: CASRTITTSGRLRYEQYF
D gene: TRBD2
J gene: TRBJ2-7
clone size: -
V gene: TRBV9

CDR3 DNA: TGTGCCAGCAGCTTTGTAGCGGGAGGGGCAGAGACCCAGTACTTC
CDR3 protein: CASSFVAGGAETQYF
D gene: TRBD2
J gene: TRBJ2-5
clone size: -
V gene: TRBV7-8

CDR3 DNA: TGTGCCAGCACCTTAGAACGGGACAGCTATGGCTACACCTTC
CDR3 protein: CASTLERDSYGYTF
D gene: TRBD1
J gene: TRBJ1-2
clone size: -
V gene: TRBV28

CDR3 DNA: TGTGCCAGCAGTGAAGACAGGGTTGTTCTGAGCACTGAAGCTTTCTTT
CDR3 protein: CASSEDRVVLSTEAFF
D gene: -
J gene: TRBJ1-1
clone size: once
V gene: TRBV6-1

CDR3 DNA: TGTGCCAGCAGCGAACTAGCGGGAGCCCCCAATGAGCAGTTCTTC
CDR3 protein: CASSELAGAPNEQFF
D gene: TRBD2
J gene: TRBJ2-1
clone size: -
V gene: TRBV6-1

CDR3 DNA: TGCGCCAGCAGCCAAGAATTGAACATTCAGTACTTC
CDR3 protein: CASSQELNIQYF
D gene: -
J gene: TRBJ2-4
clone size: -
V gene: TRBV4-1

CDR3 DNA: TGTGCCAGCAGCGTATTAGCGATAAGCAACAATGAGCAGTTCTTC
CDR3 protein: CASSVLAISNNEQFF
D gene: -
J gene: TRBJ2-1
clone size: -
V gene: TRBV9